What follows describes a single T cell receptor beta chain. The antigen remains undetermined. These data come from a study of post-analysis software for immune sequencing data. Study-wide context: Patients had relapsing-remitting, secondary progressive or progressive-relapsing multiple sclerosis; some lacked subtype. Study results and limitations: Relative to controls, patients had 4 or 5 TRBV segments at higher frequency, with TRBV5-6, TRBV5-1 and TRBV20-1 among these. Under the F measure, samples that were prepared in one batch clustered strongly together.

Presence of unique molecular identifiers characterized the TCR beta cDNA libraries. TCRdb re-called the PCR reads through MiXCR, storing one row per CDR3 protein. The repertoire consists of about 820,000 distinct CDR3 sequences, with around 53% occurring once and the leading ten covering 4.6%. Trimming cost V 4 bases and J 1 base, with 10 bases left between them. Germline values: CDR1 SGHRS, CDR2 YFSETQ. The CDR3 is 14 residues long. The receptor was isolated from a girl aged 5-17 years with multiple sclerosis. Input material: blood. V usage is TRBV5-1 and J usage is TRBJ2-3; no reliable D call. The CDR3 nucleotides are TGCGCCAGCAGCCCCACGCAAGGCACAGATACGCAGTATTTT. It encodes CASSPTQGTDTQYF.